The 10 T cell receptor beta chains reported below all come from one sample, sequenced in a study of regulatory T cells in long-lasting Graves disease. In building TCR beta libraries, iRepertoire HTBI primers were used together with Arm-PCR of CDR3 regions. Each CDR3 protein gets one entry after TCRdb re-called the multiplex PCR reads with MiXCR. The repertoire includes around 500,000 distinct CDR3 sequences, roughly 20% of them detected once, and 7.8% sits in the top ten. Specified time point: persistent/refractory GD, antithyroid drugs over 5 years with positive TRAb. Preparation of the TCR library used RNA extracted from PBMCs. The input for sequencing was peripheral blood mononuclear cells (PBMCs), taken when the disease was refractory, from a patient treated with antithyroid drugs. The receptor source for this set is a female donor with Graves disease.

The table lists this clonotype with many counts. The CDR3 sequence is CASSLEVNQETQYF. The CDR3 region has the DNA TGTGCCAGCAGCTTAGAGGTGAACCAAGAGACCCAGTACTTC. The chain carries TRBV7-2 and TRBJ2-5; D ambiguous. Germline-derived CDR1 and CDR2 are SGHTA and FQGNSA. The CDR3 sequence is 14 residues long. Deletions cut 1 base from V and 0 bases from J, with 6 bases between.

The CDR3 nucleotides are TGTGCCAGCAGGACACGGGCCCCGCGGGGGCATGGCTACACCTTC. It specifies CASRTRAPRGHGYTF. This rearrangement joins TRBV28 to TRBJ1-2; D might be TRBD1 (6 bases). The V and J ends lost 6 bases and 6 bases respectively, with 20 bases between them. This CDR3 contains 15 residues. Germline CDR1 MDHEN, CDR2 SYDVKM.

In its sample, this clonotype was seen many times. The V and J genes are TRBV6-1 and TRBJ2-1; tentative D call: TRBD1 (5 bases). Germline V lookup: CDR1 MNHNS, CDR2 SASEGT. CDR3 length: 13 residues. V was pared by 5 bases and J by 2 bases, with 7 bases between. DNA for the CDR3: TGTGCCAGCAGTAAGGGGCCCTACAATGAGCAGTTCTTC. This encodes CASSKGPYNEQFF.

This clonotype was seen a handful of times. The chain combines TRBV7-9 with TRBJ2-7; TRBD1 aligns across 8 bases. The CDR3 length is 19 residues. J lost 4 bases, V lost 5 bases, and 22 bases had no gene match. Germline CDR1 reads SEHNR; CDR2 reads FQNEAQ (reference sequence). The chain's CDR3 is CASSGEPGQATPRGYEQYF. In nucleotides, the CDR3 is TGTGCCAGCAGCGGCGAACCGGGACAGGCGACTCCAAGGGGGTACGAGCAGTACTTC.

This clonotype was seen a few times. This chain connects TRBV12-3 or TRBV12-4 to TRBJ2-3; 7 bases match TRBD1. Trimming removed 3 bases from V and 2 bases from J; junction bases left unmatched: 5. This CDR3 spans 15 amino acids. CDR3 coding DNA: TGTGCCAGCAGTTTCGAACAGGGGTACACAGATACGCAGTATTTT. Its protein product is CASSFEQGYTDTQYF.

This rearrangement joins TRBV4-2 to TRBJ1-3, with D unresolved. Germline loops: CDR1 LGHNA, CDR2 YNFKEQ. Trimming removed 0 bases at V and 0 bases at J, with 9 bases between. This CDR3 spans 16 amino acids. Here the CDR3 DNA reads TGTGCCAGCAGCCAAGATTCTCGAGACTCTGGAAACACCATATATTTT. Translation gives CASSQDSRDSGNTIYF.

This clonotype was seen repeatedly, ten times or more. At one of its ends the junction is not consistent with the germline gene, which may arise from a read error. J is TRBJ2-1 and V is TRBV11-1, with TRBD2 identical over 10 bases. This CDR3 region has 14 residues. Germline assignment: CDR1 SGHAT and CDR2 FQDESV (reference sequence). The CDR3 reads CASSLAGAVYEQFF. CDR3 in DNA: TGTGCCAGCAGCCTAGCGGGAGCTGTATATGAGCAGTTCTTC.

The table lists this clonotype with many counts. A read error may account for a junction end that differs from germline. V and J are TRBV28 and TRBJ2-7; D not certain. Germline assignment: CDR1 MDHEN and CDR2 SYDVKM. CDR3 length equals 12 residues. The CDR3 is CASSFFQYGQYF. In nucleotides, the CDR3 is TGTGCCAGCAGTTTTTTCCAGTACGGGCAGTACTTC.

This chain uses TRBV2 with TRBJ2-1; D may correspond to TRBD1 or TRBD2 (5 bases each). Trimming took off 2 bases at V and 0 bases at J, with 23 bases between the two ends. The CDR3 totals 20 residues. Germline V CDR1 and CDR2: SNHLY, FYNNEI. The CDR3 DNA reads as TGTGCCAGCAGTGAAAAGGACGTTTTTGGGGGACGAAGCTCCTACAATGAGCAGTTCTTC. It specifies CASSEKDVFGGRSSYNEQFF. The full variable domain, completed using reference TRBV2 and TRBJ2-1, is EPEVTQTPSHQVTQMGQEVILRCVPISNHLYFYWYRQILGQKVEFLVSFYNNEISEKSEIFDDQFSVERPDGSNFTLKIRSTKLEDSAMYFCASSEKDVFGGRSSYNEQFFGPGTRLTVL.

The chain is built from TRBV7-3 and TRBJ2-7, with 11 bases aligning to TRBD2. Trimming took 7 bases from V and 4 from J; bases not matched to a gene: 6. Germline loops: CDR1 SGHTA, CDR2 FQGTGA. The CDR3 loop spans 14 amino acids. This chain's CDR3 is CASNQGTSGYEQYF. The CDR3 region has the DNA TGTGCCAGCAACCAGGGGACTAGCGGTTACGAGCAGTACTTC.